This T cell receptor beta chain came from a study of T cells in localized non-small cell lung cancer. The V gene lost 5 bases and the J gene lost 5 bases, with 16 bases spanning the gap. The CDR3 is 15 residues long. Germline V gives CDR1 KGHSH, CDR2 LQKENI. Generated by immunoSEQ multiplex PCR, the TCRdb table keeps only in-frame clones and is missing some. The data contain some 82,000 clones, over 70% of them seen just once; the ten biggest clones take up 19%. The chain employs TRBV18 and TRBJ2-1, with D possibly TRBD2 on 6 matching bases. The TCR comes from a man aged 35 to 70 with stage II squamous cell lung carcinoma. The sample was PBMCs, taken before any cancer treatment. The CDR3 DNA reads as TGTGCCAGCTCAGAGGGCTACGCGGGGCACAATGAGCAGTTCTTC. This gives the protein CASSEGYAGHNEQFF.